This record concerns one T cell receptor (beta chain) sequence. The antigen is not known. Participating donors were healthy, HIV-negative adults free of recent acute infections or vaccinations. The sample comes from a study of shared clonotypes between healthy human individuals. Points from the study as a whole: Between a few donors, naive CD4 clonotypes were shared at a level of roughly 5.5%. Naive subsets typically showed greater estimated richness than memory subsets.

The germline V and J ends were trimmed by 6 bases and 6 bases, with 17 bases remaining between them. Germline assignment: CDR1 SQVTM and CDR2 ANQGSEA. The CDR3 runs 14 residues. The method was immunoSEQ multiplex PCR; TCRdb's version includes in-frame clones alone and lacks a portion of them. Among 980,000 or so clones listed, approximately 76% were seen once. The receptor's source is a man aged 18 to 35 in good health. The chain uses TRBV29-1 and TRBJ2-2; the D gene is possibly TRBD2 (5 bases). Sequenced: memory CD4+ T cells sorted from blood. The subset is: CD45RA-negative fraction. DNA for the CDR3: TGCAGCGTCGCTGGAGGCACCTCACCCGGGGAGCTGTTTTTT. Its protein is CSVAGGTSPGELFF.